The clone carrying this TCR beta chain appeared many times. Its antigen is not identified. The study based diagnoses on clinical symptoms, serum thyroxine and TRAb, thyroid ultrasound and orbital computed tomography. Over 9 ml of fresh peripheral blood supplied the PBMCs. This sample is part of a study of T cells in Graves' hyperthyroidism and ophthalmopathy. General observations from the study: In blood, most of the thyroid clonotypes expanded above 0.001 were also present.

The TCR beta CDR3 regions underwent amplification using RNA transcripts as the source. With the HTBI primer set, the TCR CDR3 went through a first round of RT-PCR. One entry per CDR3 protein results from TCRdb running MiXCR on the multiplex PCR reads. Of approximately 370,000 distinct CDR3 sequences listed, around 14% are singletons. The source of this sequence is a woman aged 25 to 39 with Graves' hyperthyroidism. Sequenced material: blood.

CDR3 sequence reads: CSARAPVLSSYEQYF. The DNA of the CDR3 is TGCAGTGCTAGAGCCCCGGTGTTGAGCTCCTACGAGCAGTACTTC. The gene calls are TRBV20-1 and TRBJ2-7; D is unresolved. Trimming cost V 1 base and J 0 bases, with 13 bases left between them. CDR3 size: 15 residues. The germline V gene encodes CDR1 DFQATT and CDR2 SNEGSKA (reference sequence).